This TCR beta chain was sequenced in a study of identical twins. TCRdb called the 5' RACE reads again in MiXCR, with one record for every CDR3 protein. The sample has about 240,000 distinct CDR3 sequences; 9.5% to 15% are singletons. Concerning this clonotype itself: As yet, its antigen is unknown.

General study results and limits: A partial confounding effect on zero-insertion analyses could come from invariant MAIT and iNKT cells. Memory repertoires showed no such pattern, whereas abundant cord blood beta clonotypes carried fewer insertions.

Germline V lookup: CDR1 DFQATT, CDR2 SNEGSKA (reference sequence). Trimming removed 5 bases at V and 2 bases at J, with 12 bases between. The CDR3 totals 13 residues. This sample also appeared in a second study, on yellow fever vaccine responses in identical twins.

The specimen was memory (CD45RO+) T cells sorted from blood. The receptor's source is a woman younger than 35 in good health. This sequence joins TRBV20-1 and TRBJ2-5; D gene unclear. The CDR3 protein is CSAGSVVQETQYF. The CDR3 DNA reads TGCAGTGCTGGATCCGTGGTGCAAGAGACCCAGTACTTC.